The clone carrying this T cell receptor (beta chain) has ten or more counts. Antigen unknown. TCRdb recomputed calls from the multiplex PCR reads with MiXCR, one row per CDR3 protein. The sample has more than 100,000 distinct CDR3 sequences, about a fifth seen once. From germline, CDR1 is SGHRS and CDR2 YFSETQ. The V end was cut by 1 base, the J end by 5 bases, with 12 bases between. The CDR3 loop spans 15 amino acids. Axillary draining lymph nodes of breast cancer patients supplied the node samples. The entry originates in a study of breast tumors, draining lymph nodes, adjacent tissues. Study-wide findings and caveats: Compared with basal-like, luminal-like tumors shared significantly more repertoire with nontumor tissue. Tumor repertoires ranked between lymph nodes and nontumor tissue in diversity, with V and J gene preferences. That most tumor T cells come from lymph nodes remained unproven. The data were judged consistent with most tumor T cells coming from lymph node and expanding in tumor.

The receptor's source is a female donor with breast cancer. Some clones in this sample may be carry-over from other donors' samples. What was sequenced was axillary lymph node tissue. The chain recombines TRBV5-1 with TRBJ2-2, with a possible D match to TRBD1 (6 bases). CDR3 nucleotide sequence: TGCGCCAGCAGCTTGACAGGGCTTGGGACCGGGGAGCTGTTTTTT. This translates into CASSLTGLGTGELFF.